The sequence of this T cell receptor beta chain was determined in a study of blood T cell repertoires in COVID-19. Study-level information: The United States, Italy and Spain provided the acute and convalescent COVID-19 samples.

Cohort allocation depended upon clinical history that participants reported. Assay used: immunoSEQ multiplex PCR; TCRdb lists only in-frame clones, some missing. Found here are about 240,000 clones, about four fifths of them singletons; the top ten hold approximately 3.8%. CDR1 is LGHDT and CDR2 is YNNKEL in the germline V gene (reference sequence). Trimming took 5 bases from V and 7 from J; bases not matched to a gene: 8. The CDR3 covers 13 residues. The receptor's source is a woman between 40 and 50 years old who had been exposed to COVID-19. Sequences were obtained from PBMCs or T cells enriched from blood (not recorded which). The V call is TRBV3-1 (or the pseudogene TRBV3-2), the J call TRBJ2-7; 7 bases match TRBD2. CDR3: CASSIRGVGEQYF. CDR3 DNA sequence: TGTGCCAGCAGCATCCGGGGGGTCGGTGAGCAGTACTTC.